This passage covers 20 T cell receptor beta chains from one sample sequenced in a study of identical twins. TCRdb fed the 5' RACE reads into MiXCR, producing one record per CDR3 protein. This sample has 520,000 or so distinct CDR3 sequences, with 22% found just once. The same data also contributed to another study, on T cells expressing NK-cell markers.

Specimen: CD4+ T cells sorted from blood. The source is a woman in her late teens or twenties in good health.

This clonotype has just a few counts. The chain's CDR3 is CASWTSGSYNEQFF. The CDR3 DNA follows: TGTGCCAGCTGGACTAGCGGCTCCTACAATGAGCAGTTCTTC. This chain connects TRBV12-3 or TRBV12-4 to TRBJ2-1; the match to TRBD2 covers 10 bases. The ends lost 8 bases at V and 0 bases at J; junction bases unmatched: 1. CDR3 length: 14 amino acids.

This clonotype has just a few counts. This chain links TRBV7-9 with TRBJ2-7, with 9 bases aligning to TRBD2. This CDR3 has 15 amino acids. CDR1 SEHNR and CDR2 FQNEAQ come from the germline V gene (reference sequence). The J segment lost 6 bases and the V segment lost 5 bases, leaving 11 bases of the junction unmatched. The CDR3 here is CASSPRVAGASEQYF. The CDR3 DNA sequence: TGTGCCAGCAGCCCCCGGGTAGCGGGGGCTTCCGAGCAGTACTTC. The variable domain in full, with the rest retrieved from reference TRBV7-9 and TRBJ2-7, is DTGVSQNPRHKITKRGQNVTFRCDPISEHNRLYWYRQTLGQGPEFLTYFQNEAQLEKSRLLSDRFSAERPKGSFSTLEIQRTEQGDSAMYLCASSPRVAGASEQYFGPGTRLTVT.

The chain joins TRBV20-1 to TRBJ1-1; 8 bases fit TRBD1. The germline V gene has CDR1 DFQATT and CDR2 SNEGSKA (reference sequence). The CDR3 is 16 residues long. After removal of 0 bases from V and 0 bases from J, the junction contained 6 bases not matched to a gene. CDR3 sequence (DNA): TGCAGTGCTAGAGATGGGACAGGAGTCATGAACACTGAAGCTTTCTTT. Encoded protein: CSARDGTGVMNTEAFF.

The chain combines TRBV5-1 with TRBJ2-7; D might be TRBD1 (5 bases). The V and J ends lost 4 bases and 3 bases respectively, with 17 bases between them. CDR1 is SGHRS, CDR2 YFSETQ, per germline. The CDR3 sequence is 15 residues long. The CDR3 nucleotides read TGCGCCAGCAGCGGTCAGGGAATAGGTGGCTACGAGCAGTACTTC. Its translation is CASSGQGIGGYEQYF.

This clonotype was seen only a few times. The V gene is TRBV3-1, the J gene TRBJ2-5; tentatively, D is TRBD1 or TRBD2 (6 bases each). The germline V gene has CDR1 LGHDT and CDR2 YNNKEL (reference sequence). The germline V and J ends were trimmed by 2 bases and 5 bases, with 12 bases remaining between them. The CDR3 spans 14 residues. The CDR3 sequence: CASSQYKGGETQYF. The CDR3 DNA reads TGTGCCAGCAGCCAATACAAGGGGGGTGAGACCCAGTACTTC.

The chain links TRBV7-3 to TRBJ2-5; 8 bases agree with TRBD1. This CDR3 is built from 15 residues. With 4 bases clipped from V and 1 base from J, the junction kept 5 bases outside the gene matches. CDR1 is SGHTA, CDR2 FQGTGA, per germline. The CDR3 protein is CASSSDRGGQETQYF. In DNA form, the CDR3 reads TGTGCCAGCAGCTCTGACAGGGGTGGCCAAGAGACCCAGTACTTC.

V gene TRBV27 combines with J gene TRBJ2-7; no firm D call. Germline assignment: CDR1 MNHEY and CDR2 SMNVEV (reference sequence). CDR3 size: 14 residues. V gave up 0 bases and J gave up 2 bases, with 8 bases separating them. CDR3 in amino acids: CASSLSPNTYEQYF. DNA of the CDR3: TGTGCCAGCAGTTTATCGCCGAATACCTACGAGCAGTACTTC.

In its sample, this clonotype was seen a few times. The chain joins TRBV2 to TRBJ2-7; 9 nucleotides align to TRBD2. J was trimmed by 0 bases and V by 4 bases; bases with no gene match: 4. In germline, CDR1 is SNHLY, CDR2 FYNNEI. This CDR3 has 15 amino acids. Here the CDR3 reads CASSAPSGISYEQYF. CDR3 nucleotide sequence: TGTGCCAGCAGTGCTCCTAGCGGGATCTCCTACGAGCAGTACTTC.

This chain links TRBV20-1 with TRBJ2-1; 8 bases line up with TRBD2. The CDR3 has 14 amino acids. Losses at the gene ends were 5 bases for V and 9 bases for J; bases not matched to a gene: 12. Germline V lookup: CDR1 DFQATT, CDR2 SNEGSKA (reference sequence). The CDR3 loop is CSAHSGSRVTEQFF. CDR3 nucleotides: TGCAGTGCTCACAGCGGGAGTCGGGTAACTGAGCAGTTCTTC.

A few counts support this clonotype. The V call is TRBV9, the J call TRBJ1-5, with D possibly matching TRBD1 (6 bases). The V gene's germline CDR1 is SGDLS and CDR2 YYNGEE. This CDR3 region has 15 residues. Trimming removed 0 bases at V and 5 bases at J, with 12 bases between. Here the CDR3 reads CASSVGGGTHQPQHF. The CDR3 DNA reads TGTGCCAGCAGCGTAGGAGGGGGTACTCATCAGCCCCAGCATTTT.

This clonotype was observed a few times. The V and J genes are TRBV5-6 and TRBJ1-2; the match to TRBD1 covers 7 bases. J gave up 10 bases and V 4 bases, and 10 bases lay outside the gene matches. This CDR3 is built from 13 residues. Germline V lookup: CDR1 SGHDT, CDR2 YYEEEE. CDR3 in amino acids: CASSLDRVRNYTF. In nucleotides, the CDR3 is TGTGCCAGCAGCCTCGACAGGGTTCGTAACTACACCTTC.

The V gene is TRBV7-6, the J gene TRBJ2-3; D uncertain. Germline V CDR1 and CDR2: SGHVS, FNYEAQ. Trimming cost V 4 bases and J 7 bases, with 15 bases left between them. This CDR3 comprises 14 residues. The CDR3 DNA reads TGTGCCAGCAGCTCTACAACTAATTTCTATACGCAGTATTTT. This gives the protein CASSSTTNFYTQYF. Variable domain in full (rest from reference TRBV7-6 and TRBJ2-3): GAGVSQSPRYKVTKRGQDVALRCDPISGHVSLYWYRQALGQGPEFLTYFNYEAQQDKSGLPNDRFSAERPEGSISTLTIQRTEQRDSAMYRCASSSTTNFYTQYFGPGTRLTVL.

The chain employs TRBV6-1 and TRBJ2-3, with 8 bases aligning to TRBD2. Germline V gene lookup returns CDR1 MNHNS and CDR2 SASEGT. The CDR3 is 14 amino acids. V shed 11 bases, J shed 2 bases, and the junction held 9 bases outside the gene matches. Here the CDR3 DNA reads TGTGCCTCAAAGACTAGCGCATCCACAGATACGCAGTATTTT. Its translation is CASKTSASTDTQYF.

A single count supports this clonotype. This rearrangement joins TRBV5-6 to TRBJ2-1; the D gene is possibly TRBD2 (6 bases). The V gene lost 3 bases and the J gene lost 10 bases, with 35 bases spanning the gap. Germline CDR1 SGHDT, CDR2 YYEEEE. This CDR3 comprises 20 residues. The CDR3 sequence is CASSCSPNRLPKDGRCEQFF. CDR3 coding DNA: TGTGCCAGCAGCTGTTCCCCTAACAGACTTCCAAAAGACGGGAGATGCGAGCAGTTCTTC. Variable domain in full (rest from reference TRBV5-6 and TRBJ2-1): DAGVTQSPTHLIKTRGQQVTLRCSPKSGHDTVSWYQQALGQGPQFIFQYYEEEERQRGNFPDRFSGHQFPNYSSELNVNALLLGDSALYLCASSCSPNRLPKDGRCEQFFGPGTRLTVL.

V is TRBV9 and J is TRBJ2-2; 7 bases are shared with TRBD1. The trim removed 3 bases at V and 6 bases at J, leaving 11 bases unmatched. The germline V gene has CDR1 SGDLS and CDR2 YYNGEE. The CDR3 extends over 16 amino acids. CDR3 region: CASSGRDVRGSGELFF. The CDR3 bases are TGTGCCAGCAGCGGAAGAGACGTCAGGGGGTCCGGGGAGCTGTTTTTT.

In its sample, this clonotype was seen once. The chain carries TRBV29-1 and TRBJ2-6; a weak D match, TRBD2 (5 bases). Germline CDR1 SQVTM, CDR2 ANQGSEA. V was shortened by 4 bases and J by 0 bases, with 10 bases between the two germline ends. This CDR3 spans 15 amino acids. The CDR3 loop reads CSVGRGSSGANVLTF. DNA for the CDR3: TGCAGCGTTGGCCGGGGATCCTCTGGGGCCAACGTCCTGACTTTC.

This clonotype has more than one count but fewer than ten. This CDR3 reads CASSPTGLSYGYTF. The CDR3 region has the DNA TGTGCCAGCAGCCCGACAGGCCTTTCCTATGGCTACACCTTC. V and J are TRBV12-3 or TRBV12-4 and TRBJ1-2, with a possible D match to TRBD1 (6 bases). The V gene lost 6 bases and the J gene lost 4 bases, with 15 bases spanning the gap. The CDR3 consists of 14 residues.

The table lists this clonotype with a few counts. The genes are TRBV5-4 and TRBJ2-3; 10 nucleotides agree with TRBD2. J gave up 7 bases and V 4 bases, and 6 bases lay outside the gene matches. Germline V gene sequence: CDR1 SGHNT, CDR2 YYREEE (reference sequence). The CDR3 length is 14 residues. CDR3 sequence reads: CASSVSGRWNTQYF. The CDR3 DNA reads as TGTGCCAGCAGCGTTAGCGGGAGGTGGAATACGCAGTATTTT.

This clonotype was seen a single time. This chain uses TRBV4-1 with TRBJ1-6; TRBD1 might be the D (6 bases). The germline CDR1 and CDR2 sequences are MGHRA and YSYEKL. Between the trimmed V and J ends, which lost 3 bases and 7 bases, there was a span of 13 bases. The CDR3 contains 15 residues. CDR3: CASSHPGVTNSPLHF. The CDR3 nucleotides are TGCGCCAGCAGCCATCCAGGGGTTACGAATTCACCCCTCCACTTT.

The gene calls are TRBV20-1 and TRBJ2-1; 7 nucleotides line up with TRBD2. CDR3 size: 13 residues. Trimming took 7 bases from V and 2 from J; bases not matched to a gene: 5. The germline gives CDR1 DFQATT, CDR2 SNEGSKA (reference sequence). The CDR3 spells CSVLSGAYNEQFF. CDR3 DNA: TGCAGTGTCCTCAGCGGGGCCTACAATGAGCAGTTCTTC.